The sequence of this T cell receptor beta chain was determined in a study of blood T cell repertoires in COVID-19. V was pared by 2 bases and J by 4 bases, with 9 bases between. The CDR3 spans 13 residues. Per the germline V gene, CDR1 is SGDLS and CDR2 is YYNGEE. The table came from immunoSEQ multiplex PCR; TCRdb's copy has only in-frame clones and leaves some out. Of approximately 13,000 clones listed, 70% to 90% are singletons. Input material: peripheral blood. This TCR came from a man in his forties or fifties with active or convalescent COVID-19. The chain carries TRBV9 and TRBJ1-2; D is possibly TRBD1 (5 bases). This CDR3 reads CASSVAGPYGYTF. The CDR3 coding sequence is TGTGCCAGCAGCGTGGCGGGGCCCTATGGCTACACCTTC.